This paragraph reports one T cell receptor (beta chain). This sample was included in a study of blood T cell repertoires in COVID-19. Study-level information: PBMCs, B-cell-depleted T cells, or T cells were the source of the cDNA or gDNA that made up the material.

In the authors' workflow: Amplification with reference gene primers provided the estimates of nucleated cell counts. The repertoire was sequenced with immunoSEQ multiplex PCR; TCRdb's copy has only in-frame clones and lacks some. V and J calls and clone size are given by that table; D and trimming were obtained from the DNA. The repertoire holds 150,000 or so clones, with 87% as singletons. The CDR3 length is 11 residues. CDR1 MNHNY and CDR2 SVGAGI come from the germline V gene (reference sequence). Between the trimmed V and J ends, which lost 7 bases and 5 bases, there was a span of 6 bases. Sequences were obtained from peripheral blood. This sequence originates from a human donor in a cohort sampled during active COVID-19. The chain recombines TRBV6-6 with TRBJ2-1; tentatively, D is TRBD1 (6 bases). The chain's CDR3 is CASNRDNEQFF. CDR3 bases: TGTGCCAGCAACAGGGACAATGAGCAGTTCTTC.